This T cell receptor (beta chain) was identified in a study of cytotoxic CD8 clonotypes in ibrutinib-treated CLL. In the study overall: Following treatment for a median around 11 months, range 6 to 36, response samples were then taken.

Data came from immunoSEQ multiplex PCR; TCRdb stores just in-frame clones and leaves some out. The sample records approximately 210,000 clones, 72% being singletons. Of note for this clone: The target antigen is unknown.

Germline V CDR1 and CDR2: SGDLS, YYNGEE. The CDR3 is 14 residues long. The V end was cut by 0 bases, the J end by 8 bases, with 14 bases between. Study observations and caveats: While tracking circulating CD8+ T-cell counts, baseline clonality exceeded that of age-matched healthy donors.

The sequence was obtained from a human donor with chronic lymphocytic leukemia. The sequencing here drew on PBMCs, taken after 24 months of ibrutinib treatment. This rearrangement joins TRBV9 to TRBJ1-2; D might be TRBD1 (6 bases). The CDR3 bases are TGTGCCAGCAGCGTAGCTGACAGGACCGGCGGCTACACCTTC. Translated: CASSVADRTGGYTF.